The 25 T cell receptor beta chains below all came from one sample that was sequenced in a study of blood T cells in healthy people across ages. The second PCR ran roughly 7 to 12 cycles with a sample-barcoded 5' primer and J-beta primers. TCRdb analysed the 5' RACE reads with MiXCR anew, one entry per CDR3 protein. The top ten clones hold 7.9% of a sample with around 1,500,000 distinct CDR3 sequences, around two fifths of them seen once. Sequencing input: blood. These receptors were taken from a woman aged 18-30 years in good health.

The DNA of the CDR3 is TGTGCCAGCAGTCTGGGACAGAGGGTGGATGAGCAGTTCTTC. This sequence encodes CASSLGQRVDEQFF. This sequence joins TRBV28 and TRBJ2-1, with 7 bases that match TRBD1. CDR1 MDHEN and CDR2 SYDVKM come from the germline V gene. This CDR3 spans 14 amino acids. V was pared by 5 bases and J by 8 bases, with 9 bases of the junction left unmatched.

This chain links TRBV21-1 with TRBJ2-3. TRBV21-1 is tagged as a pseudogene. This CDR3 contains 15 residues. In DNA form, the CDR3 reads TGTGCCAGCAGCAAAGGTCTAACCCGCACAGATACGCAGTATTTT. This encodes CASSKGLTRTDTQYF.

The chain is built from TRBV12-3 or TRBV12-4 and TRBJ1-4; a weak D match, TRBD1 (6 bases). Trimming took off 3 bases at V and 7 bases at J, with 15 bases between the two ends. The CDR3 contains 15 residues. The CDR3 DNA reads as TGTGCCAGCAGTTTGGGTGGAGGGGGTCGTGAAAAACTGTTTTTT. Protein: CASSLGGGGREKLFF.

V is TRBV14 and J is TRBJ2-7; TRBD2 matches at 12 bases. Germline V gives CDR1 SGHDN, CDR2 FVKESK. The CDR3 loop spans 16 amino acids. The trim removed 4 bases at V and 4 bases at J, leaving 8 bases unmatched. CDR3 sequence: CASSRLAGGPWYEQYF. CDR3 nucleotide sequence: TGTGCCAGCAGCCGTCTAGCGGGGGGGCCTTGGTACGAGCAGTACTTC.

The genes are TRBV27 and TRBJ2-7; no reliable D call. The germline CDR1 and CDR2 sequences are MNHEY and SMNVEV (reference sequence). The CDR3 runs 12 residues. The ends were cut back, 3 bases at V and 6 bases at J, with 9 bases in the middle. This CDR3 is CASSFKGCEQYF. CDR3 bases: TGTGCCAGCAGTTTCAAAGGTTGCGAGCAGTACTTC.

The gene calls are TRBV5-6 and TRBJ1-2; TRBD1 matches at 11 bases. After removal of 10 bases from V and 7 bases from J, the junction contained 9 bases not matched to a gene. Germline V gives CDR1 SGHDT, CDR2 YYEEEE. The CDR3 has 13 residues. The CDR3 nucleotides read TGTGCCTCCCAACCCGGGACAGGGGGTGGCTACACCTTC. This gives the protein CASQPGTGGGYTF.

The V call is TRBV7-2, the J call TRBJ1-1; a possible D gene is TRBD1 (6 bases). Per germline, CDR1 SGHTA and CDR2 FQGNSA. The CDR3 spans 14 residues. Trimming removed 6 bases from V and 5 bases from J, with 16 bases in between. The CDR3 coding sequence is TGTGCCAGCAGACTATCAGGGGTAGTGACTGAAGCTTTCTTT. Translation gives CASRLSGVVTEAFF. Drawing the rest from reference TRBV7-2 and TRBJ1-1, the complete variable domain is GAGVSQSPSNKVTEKGKDVELRCDPISGHTALYWYRQSLGQGLEFLIYFQGNSAPDKSGLPSDRFSAERTGGSVSTLTIQRTQQEDSAVYLCASRLSGVVTEAFFGQGTRLTVV.

This clonotype was counted only a few times. The J gene is TRBJ2-7, the V gene TRBV20-1; no definite D call. The length of the CDR3 is 13 residues. Trimming took 3 bases from V and 2 from J, leaving 11 bases between them. The germline V gene has CDR1 DFQATT and CDR2 SNEGSKA (reference sequence). The DNA of the CDR3 is TGCAGTGCTAGTAGCCAGGCCCCCTACGAGCAGTACTTC. Residues: CSASSQAPYEQYF.

Details on this clonotype: One end of the junction varies from germline; a read error may be responsible. The rearrangement uses TRBV6-2 or TRBV6-3 and TRBJ2-7; D is perhaps TRBD1 or TRBD2 (5 bases each). The V gene's germline CDR1 is MNHEY and CDR2 SVGEGT. The CDR3 is made up of 14 amino acids. CDR3: CVSSYRRTSYEQYF. The CDR3 DNA reads as TGTGTCAGCAGTTACAGGAGGACCTCCTACGAGCAGTACTTC.

This chain connects TRBV9 to TRBJ2-1; D is unresolved. V gave up 2 bases and J gave up 10 bases, with 19 bases separating them. The CDR3 length is 15 residues. The V gene's germline CDR1 is SGDLS and CDR2 YYNGEE. In nucleotides, the CDR3 is TGTGCCAGCAGCGTCGGGTTAGGCGGCGTCTACGAGCAGTTCTTC. Its translation: CASSVGLGGVYEQFF.

This clonotype was seen once. The V and J genes are TRBV2 and TRBJ2-7, with 7 bases fitting TRBD1. V was clipped by 7 bases and J by 7 bases; unmatched bases: 7. CDR1 SNHLY and CDR2 FYNNEI come from the germline V gene. This CDR3 comprises 12 residues. The CDR3 nucleotides are TGTGCCAGCAATAGACAGGGACGAGAGCAGTACTTC. Translating gives CASNRQGREQYF.

The chain combines TRBV9 with TRBJ2-6, with D hard to call. CDR1 and CDR2 (germline): SGDLS, YYNGEE. The CDR3 covers 15 residues. Trimming removed 0 bases from V and 1 base from J, with 5 bases in between. The CDR3 region is CASSVGWSGANVLTF. For the CDR3, the DNA is TGTGCCAGCAGCGTAGGCTGGTCTGGGGCCAACGTCCTGACTTTC.

This clonotype was found a few times. The rearrangement uses TRBV27 and TRBJ2-1; 8 bases fit TRBD1. Germline CDR1 MNHEY, CDR2 SMNVEV (reference sequence). V lost 3 bases and J lost 7; bases outside the gene matches: 14. The CDR3 runs 17 residues. The CDR3 DNA sequence: TGTGCCAGCAGTTTTAACACTATTGACAGGGGAAGGAATGAGCAGTTCTTC. It translates to CASSFNTIDRGRNEQFF.

This chain links TRBV10-2 with TRBJ2-7; no clear D gene. The CDR3 spans 13 residues. CDR1 is WSHSY, CDR2 SAAADI, per germline. The germline V and J ends were trimmed by 0 bases and 6 bases, with 9 bases remaining between them. This chain's CDR3 is CASSESMGFEQYF. In DNA form, the CDR3 reads TGCGCCAGCAGTGAGTCGATGGGATTCGAGCAGTACTTC.

This clonotype was seen repeatedly, ten times or more. The CDR3 sequence is CASSYGTSGYNEQFF. The CDR3 DNA reads as TGTGCCAGCAGTTACGGGACTAGCGGGTACAATGAGCAGTTCTTC. This chain links TRBV6-5 with TRBJ2-1; 12 bases align to TRBD2. With 2 bases clipped from V and 4 bases from J, the junction kept 0 bases outside the gene matches. Per germline, CDR1 MNHEY and CDR2 SVGAGI. The CDR3 is made up of 15 amino acids.

CDR3: CASSQEVAGGGGYTF. DNA for the CDR3: TGCGCCAGCAGCCAAGAGGTCGCAGGGGGGGGTGGCTACACCTTC. The chain couples TRBV4-1 to TRBJ1-2; 7 nucleotides align to TRBD1. J gave up 7 bases and V 0 bases, and 8 bases lay outside the gene matches. Per germline, CDR1 MGHRA and CDR2 YSYEKL. The CDR3 is 15 amino acids.

The J gene is TRBJ1-3, the V gene TRBV12-3 or TRBV12-4; D ambiguous. V lost 0 bases to trimming and J lost 4 bases, with 7 bases between them. There are 14 residues in the CDR3. CDR3 in DNA: TGTGCCAGCAGTTTAGCTAGGTTCGGAAACACCATATATTTT. Its protein product is CASSLARFGNTIYF.

This clonotype has more than one count but fewer than ten. CDR3 coding DNA: TGTGCCAGCAGTTCCATTAGCGGGACCGTCAAAAACATTCAGTACTTC. This sequence encodes CASSSISGTVKNIQYF. This sequence joins TRBV12-3 or TRBV12-4 and TRBJ2-4, with 8 bases identical to TRBD2. This CDR3 has 16 amino acids. V lost 4 bases to trimming and J lost 3 bases; unmatched junction nucleotides: 8.

This clonotype was recorded a few times. The gene calls are TRBV4-1 and TRBJ1-2; the D is unclear. Per the germline V gene, CDR1 is MGHRA and CDR2 is YSYEKL. The CDR3 runs to 13 residues. The V and J ends lost 4 bases and 8 bases respectively, with 14 bases between them. The CDR3 spells CASSRTTFLGYTF. In nucleotides, the CDR3 is TGCGCCAGCAGCCGTACGACCTTTCTAGGCTACACCTTC.

The chain has TRBV2 and TRBJ1-2; the D gene is possibly TRBD1 (6 bases). This CDR3 is 14 amino acids long. The germline gives CDR1 SNHLY, CDR2 FYNNEI. Trimming cost V 6 bases and J 3 bases, with 14 bases left between them. The CDR3 coding sequence is TGTGCCAGCAGGAGGGACACTCAGGACTATGGCTACACCTTC. Residues: CASRRDTQDYGYTF.

This clonotype showed up just a few times. This CDR3 reads CASSPRLAGHEQFF. In nucleotides, the CDR3 is TGTGCCAGCAGCCCCCGGCTAGCTGGGCATGAGCAGTTCTTC. This chain joins TRBV14 and TRBJ2-1; D perhaps matches TRBD2 (5 bases). The CDR3 runs to 14 residues. With 4 bases removed from V and 8 bases from J, the gap between germline ends came to 15 bases. Germline lookup yields CDR1 SGHDN and CDR2 FVKESK.

The chain recombines TRBV3-1 with TRBJ2-7; 9 bases match TRBD2. This CDR3 spans 15 amino acids. Germline assignment: CDR1 LGHDT and CDR2 YNNKEL (reference sequence). With 0 bases clipped from V and 6 bases from J, the junction kept 6 bases outside the gene matches. The CDR3 sequence: CASSQDVSGGPEQYF. In DNA form, the CDR3 reads TGTGCCAGCAGCCAAGACGTAAGCGGGGGGCCCGAGCAGTACTTC.

This chain connects TRBV9 to TRBJ2-7; TRBD1 might be the D (5 bases). Germline CDR1 reads SGDLS; CDR2 reads YYNGEE. The CDR3 loop spans 18 amino acids. V gave up 4 bases and J gave up 0 bases, with 23 bases separating them. The CDR3 spells CASSPRVAITADSYEQYF. In nucleotides, the CDR3 is TGTGCCAGCAGCCCCAGGGTTGCGATCACGGCAGACTCCTACGAGCAGTACTTC.

This clonotype has a handful of counts. The chain couples TRBV15 to TRBJ2-7; 7 bases line up with TRBD1. This CDR3 spans 15 amino acids. Germline CDR1 LNHNV, CDR2 YYDKDF (reference sequence). The junction had 6 bases not matched to a gene; V was cut back by 1 base and J by 3 bases. CDR3 sequence (DNA): TGTGCCACCAGCAGAGGACCGGGACAGATCTACGAGCAGTACTTC. This codes for CATSRGPGQIYEQYF.

This clonotype was counted between two and nine times. V and J are TRBV29-1 and TRBJ1-2; D is perhaps TRBD1 (5 bases). The CDR3 covers 13 residues. Germline V gene data show CDR1 as SQVTM and CDR2 as ANQGSEA. Trimming stripped 6 bases from V and 1 base from J, with 12 bases between. The CDR3 spells CSVTRQLNYGYTF. The DNA of the CDR3 is TGCAGCGTCACCAGACAGCTTAACTATGGCTACACCTTC.